This is a list of T cell receptor beta chains from one sample in a study of CD8 T cells in Susac syndrome. TCRdb reprocessed the immunoSEQ multiplex PCR reads via MiXCR and lists one record per CDR3 protein. This table holds 150,000 to 200,000 distinct CDR3 sequences, roughly 90% found once. Sequencing was done on a sample of CD4+ T cells from PBMCs. These receptor sequences come from a human donor with Susac syndrome. The CDR3 runs from the conserved cysteine through the conserved F or W. D genes are given only for firm matches. Not every row has a clone size; where given, it reads once, few, many or a size class.

TRBV4-1	.	.	TRBJ2-5	CASSQEAGPNEETQYF	TGCGCCAGCAGCCAAGAAGCGGGCCCAAACGAGGAGACCCAGTACTTC
TRBV3-1	.	TRBD2	TRBJ2-1	CASSQDGLAGVFF	TGTGCCAGCAGCCAAGATGGGCTAGCGGGAGTCTTCTTC
TRBV10-3	.	TRBD2	TRBJ2-5	CAINSGGGQETQYF	TGTGCCATAAATAGCGGGGGAGGGCAGGAGACCCAGTACTTC
TRBV6-4	.	TRBD2	TRBJ2-1	CASSALAGGNNEQFF	TGTGCCAGCAGTGCACTAGCGGGGGGAAACAATGAGCAGTTCTTC
TRBV11-2	.	.	TRBJ1-1	CASSRRTMNTEAFF	TGTGCCAGCAGCCGACGGACCATGAACACTGAAGCTTTCTTT
TRBV12-3/TRBV12-4	.	.	TRBJ1-2	CASSWTSGYGYTF	TGTGCCAGCAGCTGGACGTCCGGCTATGGCTACACCTTC
TRBV6-1	.	TRBD1	TRBJ1-2	CASSEPGQGENYGYTF	TGTGCCAGCAGCGAACCGGGACAGGGGGAGAACTATGGCTACACCTTC
TRBV28	few	TRBD2	TRBJ2-1	CASSSSGSSYNEQFF	TGTGCCAGCAGTTCTAGCGGGAGCTCCTACAATGAGCAGTTCTTC
TRBV5-1	.	.	TRBJ2-7	CASSLARLAGDEQYF	TGCGCCAGCAGCTTGGCCCGGCTAGCAGGCGACGAGCAGTACTTC
TRBV30	.	.	TRBJ2-2	CAWSMGEGGELFF	TGTGCCTGGAGTATGGGGGAAGGCGGGGAGCTGTTTTTT
TRBV12-3/TRBV12-4	once	.	TRBJ1-5	CASTATGARQPQHF	TGTGCCAGCACAGCGACGGGGGCGCGGCAGCCCCAGCATTTT
TRBV4-1	.	.	TRBJ1-2	CASSQDIRGYYGYTF	TGCGCCAGCAGCCAAGATATCAGGGGATACTATGGCTACACCTTC
TRBV6-1	.	TRBD1	TRBJ1-4	CASRPMDRATNEKLFF	TGTGCCAGCAGACCGATGGACAGGGCAACTAATGAAAAACTGTTTTTT
TRBV20-1	.	TRBD2	TRBJ2-3	CSASVLAGVADTQYF	TGCAGTGCTAGTGTGCTAGCGGGAGTGGCAGATACGCAGTATTTT
TRBV12-5	.	.	TRBJ2-2	CASGTGSTGELFF	TGTGCTAGTGGTACAGGGTCCACCGGGGAGCTGTTTTTT
TRBV28	few	TRBD1	TRBJ2-7	CASSSWDRSEEQYF	TGTGCCAGCAGTTCCTGGGACAGGTCCGAGGAGCAGTACTTC
TRBV9	.	TRBD2	TRBJ2-1	CASSVGGTSFIEQFF	TGTGCCAGCAGCGTTGGCGGGACTAGCTTCATTGAGCAGTTCTTC
TRBV7-9	.	.	TRBJ1-3	CASSLVSGSGNTIYF	TGTGCCAGCAGCTTAGTCTCAGGTTCTGGAAACACCATATATTTT
TRBV12-3/TRBV12-4	.	.	TRBJ1-2	CASSRLKNYGYTF	TGTGCCAGCAGCCGACTGAAAAACTATGGCTACACCTTC
TRBV7-2	.	.	TRBJ2-2	CASSPFFYRAGELFF	TGTGCCAGCAGCCCATTCTTCTATCGGGCCGGGGAGCTGTTTTTT
TRBV6-2/TRBV6-3	.	TRBD2	TRBJ2-2	CASSRDYNTGELFF	TGTGCCAGCAGCAGGGACTATAACACCGGGGAGCTGTTTTTT
TRBV5-4	.	.	TRBJ2-1	CASSLPGVPHGFF	TGTGCCAGCAGCTTGCCAGGGGTTCCCCACGGGTTCTTC
TRBV20-1	.	TRBD1	TRBJ1-1	CSASRDRGRTDSTEAFF	TGCAGTGCTTCTAGAGACAGGGGGCGTACAGATTCCACTGAAGCTTTCTTT
TRBV3-1	.	.	TRBJ1-1	CASSGDQLTEAFF	TGTGCCAGCAGCGGGGACCAACTCACTGAAGCTTTCTTT
TRBV19	.	TRBD2	TRBJ2-1	CASRFGLAGYNEQFF	TGTGCCAGTAGGTTTGGGCTAGCGGGGTACAATGAGCAGTTCTTC
TRBV6-5	.	TRBD2	TRBJ2-3	CASSSGTSGFTDTQYF	TGTGCCAGCAGTTCCGGGACTAGCGGTTTCACAGATACGCAGTATTTT
TRBV30	.	.	TRBJ2-5	CAWSVQGAETQYF	TGTGCCTGGAGTGTACAAGGGGCAGAGACCCAGTACTTC
TRBV6-2/TRBV6-3	.	TRBD2	TRBJ2-1	CASSYRTSDGNEQFF	TGTGCCAGCAGTTACCGGACTAGCGACGGTAATGAGCAGTTCTTC
TRBV6-1	.	TRBD2	TRBJ2-7	CASSRSQREVYEQYF	TGTGCCAGCAGCCGTTCTCAGCGGGAGGTATACGAGCAGTACTTC
TRBV9	.	TRBD1	TRBJ1-1	CASSADPGQGRTEAFF	TGTGCCAGCAGCGCAGATCCGGGACAGGGGAGGACTGAAGCTTTCTTT
TRBV6-1	.	.	TRBJ1-4	CATDSLNEKLFF	TGTGCCACGGACAGCCTTAATGAAAAACTGTTTTTT
TRBV25-1	.	TRBD2	TRBJ2-1	CASSLLADLSNEQFF	TGTGCCAGCAGCCTACTAGCGGACCTCTCCAATGAGCAGTTCTTC
TRBV5-6	.	TRBD1	TRBJ1-2	CASSGTGDNYGYTF	TGTGCCAGCAGCGGGACAGGTGATAACTATGGCTACACCTTC
TRBV20-1	.	TRBD2	TRBJ2-3	CSARSGRARDTQYF	TGCAGTGCTAGGAGCGGGAGGGCCCGAGATACGCAGTATTTT
TRBV15	once	.	TRBJ2-1	CATSSVGTSNEQFF	TGTGCCACCAGCAGCGTCGGGACCTCGAATGAGCAGTTCTTC
TRBV5-6	few	TRBD2	TRBJ2-7	CASSRSGGSYEQYF	TGTGCCAGCAGCCGTAGCGGGGGCTCCTACGAGCAGTACTTC
TRBV5-1	.	.	TRBJ2-1	CASSPPATGYNEQFF	TGCGCCAGCAGTCCGCCGGCCACGGGCTACAATGAGCAGTTCTTC
TRBV7-2	.	.	TRBJ2-2	CASSPGPGLFGGELFF	TGTGCCAGCAGCCCGGGCCCAGGACTATTTGGCGGGGAGCTGTTTTTT
TRBV7-7	.	TRBD2	TRBJ2-1	CASSKGLAGQNEQFF	TGTGCTAGCAGCAAGGGACTAGCGGGGCAAAATGAGCAGTTCTTC
TRBV5-1	.	.	TRBJ1-4	CASSQASTVSRKLFF	TGCGCCAGCAGCCAAGCCTCGACAGTATCGAGAAAACTGTTTTTT
TRBV15	.	.	TRBJ2-7	CATSRDLFGEQYF	TGTGCCACCAGCAGAGATCTGTTTGGCGAGCAGTACTTC
TRBV10-3	.	.	TRBJ1-1	CAISERETHTEAFF	TGTGCCATCAGTGAACGGGAAACCCACACTGAAGCTTTCTTT
TRBV20-1	once	.	TRBJ2-3	CSAKDSRNSTDTQYF	TGCAGTGCTAAAGACTCCCGGAATAGCACAGATACGCAGTATTTT
TRBV28	.	TRBD2	TRBJ2-1	CAIKDASGMVGEQFF	TGTGCCATCAAGGACGCTAGCGGGATGGTCGGTGAGCAGTTCTTC
TRBV30	.	.	TRBJ1-4	CAWGLKTTNEKLFF	TGTGCCTGGGGCCTCAAGACAACTAATGAAAAACTGTTTTTT
TRBV7-9	.	.	TRBJ2-5	CASSLGTETQYF	TGTGCCAGCAGCTTAGGGACAGAGACCCAGTACTTC
TRBV19	.	.	TRBJ1-6	CASNYPENNSPLHF	TGTGCCAGTAATTATCCAGAGAATAATTCACCCCTCCACTTT
TRBV10-2	.	.	TRBJ2-7	CASSEVREQYF	TGCGCCAGCAGTGAGGTCCGCGAGCAGTACTTC
TRBV6-1	.	.	TRBJ2-5	CASTARIQETQYF	TGTGCCAGCACGGCTAGGATCCAAGAGACCCAGTACTTC
TRBV5-1	few	.	TRBJ1-1	CASSPGTEDTEAFF	TGCGCCAGCAGCCCCGGGACGGAGGACACTGAAGCTTTCTTT
TRBV4-1	.	.	TRBJ2-7	CASSPRQGPTYEQYF	TGCGCCAGCAGCCCTCGGCAGGGGCCTACCTACGAGCAGTACTTC
TRBV6-1	.	TRBD1	TRBJ1-2	CASSDEGNRGLGYGYTF	TGTGCCAGCAGTGACGAGGGAAACAGGGGGTTGGGCTATGGCTACACCTTC
TRBV5-1	.	TRBD2	TRBJ2-1	CASSRGTSGTSYNEQFF	TGCGCCAGCAGCAGAGGGACTAGCGGGACCTCCTACAATGAGCAGTTCTTC
TRBV28	once	TRBD1	TRBJ2-7	CASRVPGTGNYEQYF	TGTGCCAGCAGGGTGCCCGGGACAGGGAACTACGAGCAGTACTTC